The present T cell receptor (beta chain) was sequenced within a study of early T cells in non-severe SARS-CoV-2 infection. On the study more broadly: Unsorted whole blood bulk RNA was sequenced, with unpaired chains.

Trimming pared 7 bases from V and 2 bases from J, leaving 8 bases between. The CDR3 length is 12 residues. Germline CDR1 is ENHRY and CDR2 is SYGVKD. A remark on this clonotype: Its antigen is unidentified.

Unique molecular identifier tags were affixed to discrete cDNA molecules. TCRdb used MiXCR to reprocess the 5' RACE reads, holding one entry per CDR3 protein. In the table there are approximately 70,000 distinct CDR3 sequences, under 15% of which are singletons. Study observations and caveats: Anti-spike CD8 responses were favored in VDJdb matching, and private and CD4 specificities were missed.

What was sequenced was whole blood. The TCR was taken from an adult who was a healthcare worker with PCR-confirmed SARS-CoV-2 infection or an uninfected control (not recorded which). The J gene is TRBJ1-2, the V gene TRBV10-3, with a possible D match to TRBD1 (6 bases). The CDR3 is CAITDRNYGYTF. CDR3 sequence (DNA): TGTGCCATCACTGACAGGAACTATGGCTACACCTTC.